These 27 T cell receptor beta chains came from one sample sequenced in a study of blood T cell repertoires in COVID-19. Profiling relied on immunoSEQ multiplex PCR, and the TCRdb table lists in-frame clones only, not all of them. The sample includes tens of thousands of clones, 80% to 90% of them seen just once. The sample was peripheral blood. These receptors were taken from a man older than 75 with active or convalescent COVID-19.

V usage is TRBV12-3 or TRBV12-4 and J usage is TRBJ2-1; tentative D call: TRBD1 (6 bases). V gave up 6 bases and J gave up 8 bases, with 11 bases separating them. CDR3 length: 12 amino acids. The CDR3 DNA reads TGTGCCAGCAGCAACAGGGTAGATGAGCAGTTCTTC. As protein: CASSNRVDEQFF.

The V call is TRBV18, the J call TRBJ1-5; 7 bases agree with TRBD1. The V gene end was trimmed by 3 bases and the J gene end by 3 bases; junction bases not matched to a gene: 5. The CDR3 is made up of 15 amino acids. Per the germline V gene, CDR1 is KGHSH and CDR2 is LQKENI. This CDR3 reads CASSPGQAVNQPQHF. CDR3 sequence (DNA): TGTGCCAGCTCACCCGGACAGGCAGTCAATCAGCCCCAGCATTTT.

This clone has at least ten counts. The V and J genes are TRBV7-9 and TRBJ2-2; 13 positions agree with TRBD2. The CDR3 has 15 amino acids. The ends lost 4 bases at V and 5 bases at J; junction bases unmatched: 1. Germline assignment: CDR1 SEHNR and CDR2 FQNEAQ (reference sequence). The CDR3 protein is CASSSGLAGTGELFF. The CDR3 DNA reads TGTGCCAGCAGCTCGGGACTAGCGGGGACCGGGGAGCTGTTTTTT.

The chain combines TRBV19 with TRBJ2-7, with 9 bases aligning to TRBD1. V shed 5 bases, J shed 2 bases, and the junction held 4 bases outside the gene matches. The V gene's germline CDR1 is LNHDA and CDR2 SQIVND (reference sequence). The length of the CDR3 is 14 residues. CDR3 in amino acids: CASSFRDRAYEQYF. The CDR3 DNA sequence: TGTGCCAGTAGTTTCCGGGACAGGGCCTACGAGCAGTACTTC.

This rearrangement joins TRBV28 to TRBJ1-1; TRBD1 matches 8 bases. The CDR3 is made up of 14 amino acids. Germline V gene sequence: CDR1 MDHEN, CDR2 SYDVKM. V lost 2 bases and J lost 1; bases outside the gene matches: 0. CDR3 bases: TGTGCCAGCAGTTTAGGACAGGGGAACACTGAAGCTTTCTTT. Translation gives CASSLGQGNTEAFF.

This clone was counted a single time. The chain recombines TRBV28 with TRBJ2-5; 12 nucleotides agree with TRBD2. This CDR3 spans 15 amino acids. Germline CDR1 MDHEN, CDR2 SYDVKM. With 6 bases clipped from V and 3 bases from J, the junction kept 5 bases outside the gene matches. In nucleotides, the CDR3 is TGTGCCAGCAGGCTGACTAGCGGGAGAGAAGAGACCCAGTACTTC. Its translation: CASRLTSGREETQYF. The full variable domain, in which reference TRBV28 and TRBJ2-5 provide the parts outside the CDR3, is DVKVTQSSRYLVKRTGEKVFLECVQDMDHENMFWYRQDPGLGLRLIYFSYDVKMKEKGDIPEGYSVSREKKERFSLILESASTNQTSMYLCASRLTSGREETQYFGPGTRLLVL.

This clone was seen only a few times. V and J are TRBV7-9 and TRBJ1-2, with 8 bases that match TRBD1. The CDR3 covers 11 residues. Germline loops: CDR1 SEHNR, CDR2 FQNEAQ (reference sequence). Germline trimming cut 10 bases from V and 8 bases from J; bases unmatched to any gene: 6. CDR3 region: CATLTGDGYTF. Written as DNA, the CDR3 is TGTGCCACCCTGACAGGGGACGGCTACACCTTC. Complete variable domain (other parts from reference TRBV7-9 and TRBJ1-2): DTGVSQNPRHKITKRGQNVTFRCDPISEHNRLYWYRQTLGQGPEFLTYFQNEAQLEKSRLLSDRFSAERPKGSFSTLEIQRTEQGDSAMYLCATLTGDGYTFGSGTRLTVV.

The chain recombines TRBV5-1 with TRBJ2-2; 13 positions match TRBD2. Trimming removed 3 bases from V and 6 bases from J; junction bases left unmatched: 5. The CDR3 loop spans 16 amino acids. Germline V gene sequence: CDR1 SGHRS, CDR2 YFSETQ. The CDR3 DNA sequence: TGCGCCAGCAGCTCCCGGACTAGCGGGAGATCCGGGGAGCTGTTTTTT. Translated: CASSSRTSGRSGELFF.

The chain has TRBV5-1 and TRBJ2-1; tentative D call: TRBD2 (6 bases). Germline CDR1 and CDR2: SGHRS and YFSETQ. The CDR3 spans 13 residues. Trimming removed 7 bases at V and 6 bases at J, with 14 bases between. The CDR3 region is CASGGSPGNEQFF. CDR3 bases: TGCGCCAGCGGGGGGTCCCCGGGCAATGAGCAGTTCTTC.

This rearrangement joins TRBV28 to TRBJ2-1, with 12 bases fitting TRBD2. The CDR3 is made up of 16 amino acids. Looked up from germline, CDR1 is MDHEN and CDR2 is SYDVKM. V dropped 2 bases and J dropped 7; count of bases not matched to a gene: 6. In DNA form, the CDR3 reads TGTGCCAGCAGTTTAACTTCTAGCGGGAGGGCAAATGAGCAGTTCTTC. As protein: CASSLTSSGRANEQFF. The entire variable domain, with the rest obtained from reference TRBV28 and TRBJ2-1, is as follows: DVKVTQSSRYLVKRTGEKVFLECVQDMDHENMFWYRQDPGLGLRLIYFSYDVKMKEKGDIPEGYSVSREKKERFSLILESASTNQTSMYLCASSLTSSGRANEQFFGPGTRLTVL.

This clone occurred once. The rearrangement uses TRBV18 and TRBJ1-3, with TRBD1 as a possible D gene (6 bases). Germline loops: CDR1 KGHSH, CDR2 LQKENI. The CDR3 has 15 residues. V dropped 3 bases and J dropped 1 base, with 10 bases sitting between them. For the CDR3, the DNA is TGTGCCAGCTCACCCGAGGGGACATCTGGAAACACCATATATTTT. Residues: CASSPEGTSGNTIYF.

The chain has TRBV7-9 and TRBJ1-4; tentatively, D is TRBD1 (5 bases). CDR1 SEHNR and CDR2 FQNEAQ come from the germline V gene (reference sequence). The CDR3 spans 15 residues. The V end lost 5 bases, the J end lost 7 bases, and 17 bases lay between the germline ends. This CDR3 reads CASSPPGQVGEKLFF. The CDR3 nucleotides are TGTGCCAGCAGCCCGCCTGGACAAGTGGGTGAAAAACTGTTTTTT.

The V call is TRBV13, the J call TRBJ2-3; 9 nucleotides match TRBD2. Germline CDR1 reads PRHDT; CDR2 reads FYEKMQ (reference sequence). CDR3 size: 17 residues. The V segment lost 4 bases and the J segment 3 bases; nucleotides outside the gene matches: 11. DNA for the CDR3: TGTGCCAGCAGCTCCCAGACTAGCGGAGGGGGAACAGATACGCAGTATTTT. It encodes CASSSQTSGGGTDTQYF. Looking up the rest from reference TRBV13 and TRBJ2-3 gives the full variable domain: AAGVIQSPRHLIKEKRETATLKCYPIPRHDTVYWYQQGPGQDPQFLISFYEKMQSDKGSIPDRFSAQQFSDYHSELNMSSLELGDSALYFCASSSQTSGGGTDTQYFGPGTRLTVL.

The chain couples TRBV7-6 to TRBJ1-1; D is perhaps TRBD1 (6 bases). Trimming took 0 bases from V and 11 from J, leaving 10 bases between them. The CDR3 has 12 amino acids. Looked up from germline, CDR1 is SGHVS and CDR2 is FNYEAQ. The CDR3 nucleotides are TGTGCCAGCAGCTTAGCAGGGGGAGCGGCTTTCTTT. This encodes CASSLAGGAAFF.

The V and J genes are TRBV18 and TRBJ2-1; tentatively, D is TRBD1 (6 bases). This CDR3 has 15 amino acids. Looked up from germline, CDR1 is KGHSH and CDR2 is LQKENI. Trimming shortened V by 3 bases and J by 4 bases, and 13 bases separated the two germline ends. DNA of the CDR3: TGTGCCAGCTCACCCGATAGGACAGAATACAATGAGCAGTTCTTC. Residues: CASSPDRTEYNEQFF. Together with reference TRBV18 and TRBJ2-1, the CDR3 gives the full variable domain: NAGVMQNPRHLVRRRGQEARLRCSPMKGHSHVYWYRQLPEEGLKFMVYLQKENIIDESGMPKERFSAEFPKEGPSILRIQQVVRGDSAAYFCASSPDRTEYNEQFFGPGTRLTVL.

This clone was seen just once. The rearrangement joins TRBV6-1 to TRBJ2-7, with D perhaps matching TRBD2 (5 bases). The V gene's germline CDR1 is MNHNS and CDR2 SASEGT. There are 15 residues in the CDR3. Deletions cut 2 bases from V and 2 bases from J, with 13 bases between. For the CDR3, the DNA is TGTGCCAGCAGTGAACGCCCGGGGTTACCCTACGAGCAGTACTTC. The encoded protein is CASSERPGLPYEQYF.

The genes are TRBV10-3 and TRBJ1-4; 8 bases line up with TRBD1. Looked up from germline, CDR1 is ENHRY and CDR2 is SYGVKD. The CDR3 consists of 13 residues. Losses at the gene ends were 10 bases for V and 5 bases for J; bases not matched to a gene: 6. Here the CDR3 DNA reads TGTGCCACCAGAGGGACAGGAAATGAAAAACTGTTTTTT. Translated: CATRGTGNEKLFF.

This clone was observed a few times. This sequence joins TRBV28 and TRBJ2-6; D not certain. V was clipped by 2 bases and J by 2 bases, with 7 bases between them. Germline CDR1 MDHEN, CDR2 SYDVKM. CDR3 length: 15 amino acids. This chain's CDR3 is CASSLAAAGANVLTF. DNA of the CDR3: TGTGCCAGCAGTTTAGCGGCAGCTGGGGCCAACGTCCTGACTTTC.

The V call is TRBV19, the J call TRBJ1-1; D remains ambiguous. The ends were cut back, 9 bases at V and 0 bases at J, with 11 bases in the middle. CDR3 size: 13 residues. The germline CDR1 and CDR2 sequences are LNHDA and SQIVND (reference sequence). In DNA form, the CDR3 reads TGTGCCAGCGCGGAGGGTCTGAACACTGAAGCTTTCTTT. Residues: CASAEGLNTEAFF. Supplemented by reference TRBV19 and TRBJ1-1, the full variable domain reads DGGITQSPKYLFRKEGQNVTLSCEQNLNHDAMYWYRQDPGQGLRLIYYSQIVNDFQKGDIAEGYSVSREKKESFPLTVTSAQKNPTAFYLCASAEGLNTEAFFGQGTRLTVV.

V is TRBV7-3 and J is TRBJ1-1, with D maybe TRBD1 (6 bases). The CDR3 is made up of 16 amino acids. V was cut by 1 base and J by 1 base, with 13 bases left in between. The V gene's germline CDR1 is SGHTA and CDR2 FQGTGA. CDR3 amino acids: CASSLNLGHPNTEAFF. DNA for the CDR3: TGTGCCAGCAGCTTAAACCTGGGACACCCGAACACTGAAGCTTTCTTT.

The chain joins TRBV30 to TRBJ1-5; 10 nucleotides align to TRBD1. Per germline, CDR1 GTSNPN and CDR2 SVGIG (reference sequence). J lost 5 bases, V lost 0 bases, and 4 bases had no gene match. The CDR3 extends over 15 amino acids. The CDR3 sequence: CAWSVGTGVHQPQHF. In nucleotides, the CDR3 is TGTGCCTGGAGTGTGGGGACAGGGGTTCATCAGCCCCAGCATTTT.

The CDR3 reads CASSPGTSTDTQYF. For the CDR3, the DNA is TGCGCCAGCAGCCCCGGGACTAGCACAGATACGCAGTATTTT. The J gene is TRBJ2-3, the V gene TRBV5-1; possibly TRBD2 for D (6 bases). The CDR3 contains 14 residues. Germline V lookup: CDR1 SGHRS, CDR2 YFSETQ. Between the trimmed V and J ends, which lost 4 bases and 0 bases, there was a span of 9 bases. Combining the CDR3 with reference TRBV5-1 and TRBJ2-3 gives the whole variable domain KAGVTQTPRYLIKTRGQQVTLSCSPISGHRSVSWYQQTPGQGLQFLFEYFSETQRNKGNFPGRFSGRQFSNSRSEMNVSTLELGDSALYLCASSPGTSTDTQYFGPGTRLTVL.

This chain links TRBV9 with TRBJ2-3; TRBD2 matches 7 bases. CDR1 and CDR2 from the germline V gene are SGDLS and YYNGEE. This CDR3 has 16 amino acids. The trim removed 3 bases at V and 3 bases at J, leaving 10 bases unmatched. Here the CDR3 DNA reads TGTGCCAGCAGCGCCTCCACTAGCGCCAGTACAGATACGCAGTATTTT. Translating gives CASSASTSASTDTQYF.

The chain combines TRBV28 with TRBJ2-4, with D possibly being TRBD1 (6 bases). Germline-derived CDR1 and CDR2 are MDHEN and SYDVKM. V dropped 7 bases and J dropped 0 bases, with 19 bases sitting between them. The CDR3 contains 17 residues. The CDR3 region has the DNA TGTGCCAGCAAGGGGACACCGTTTTCTCTAGCCAAAAACATTCAGTACTTC. It yields the protein CASKGTPFSLAKNIQYF.

CDR3 protein: CASSEAVSNWEQYF. The CDR3 bases are TGTGCCAGCAGTGAGGCCGTGAGCAATTGGGAGCAGTACTTC. V and J are TRBV5-6 and TRBJ2-7; D gene unclear. The CDR3 has 14 residues. The germline gives CDR1 SGHDT, CDR2 YYEEEE. Between the trimmed V and J ends, which lost 5 bases and 7 bases, there was a span of 19 bases. Using reference TRBV5-6 and TRBJ2-7 for the parts outside the CDR3, the full variable domain is DAGVTQSPTHLIKTRGQQVTLRCSPKSGHDTVSWYQQALGQGPQFIFQYYEEEERQRGNFPDRFSGHQFPNYSSELNVNALLLGDSALYLCASSEAVSNWEQYFGPGTRLTVT.

V and J are TRBV28 and TRBJ2-7, with 7 bases identical to TRBD2. With 5 bases clipped from V and 1 base from J, the junction kept 5 bases outside the gene matches. Germline V gene data show CDR1 as MDHEN and CDR2 as SYDVKM. The CDR3 sequence is 14 residues long. The CDR3 here is CASSVASGSYEQYF. Written as DNA, the CDR3 is TGTGCCAGCAGTGTAGCTAGCGGATCCTACGAGCAGTACTTC.

V gene TRBV3-1 (or the pseudogene TRBV3-2) combines with J gene TRBJ2-5; tentative D call: TRBD1 (7 bases). CDR3 length equals 15 residues. Trimming took 0 bases from V and 10 from J, leaving 18 bases between them. Germline CDR1 LGHDT, CDR2 YNNKEL (reference sequence). Here the CDR3 DNA reads TGTGCCAGCAGCCAAGATCAGGGGGGTCCGGGCGTCCAGTACTTC. Amino acids: CASSQDQGGPGVQYF.